This T cell receptor beta chain was captured by sequencing in a study of blood T cells in healthy people across ages. Findings and limits, study-wide: Reliance upon unsorted PBMCs precluded definitive naive versus antigen-experienced comparison.

In regard to this clonotype: Its antigen is undetermined.

Trimming at V came to 6 bases and at J to 5 bases, leaving 7 bases not matched to a gene. Germline CDR1 SGHTA, CDR2 FQGNSA. This CDR3 comprises 14 residues. Researchers isolated at least 7 million PBMCs per sample. A sample-barcoded 5' primer and a J-beta primer mix were used in a second PCR of about 6 to 12 cycles. TCRdb recomputed calls from the 5' RACE reads with MiXCR, one row per CDR3 protein. Counted here are 650,000 or so distinct CDR3 sequences, around 52% occurring once; the ten biggest clones make up 13%. What was sequenced was blood. The source is an elderly woman in good health. The gene calls are TRBV7-2 and TRBJ2-5; 9 bases map to TRBD1. CDR3 loop: CASRPTGGAETQYF. The CDR3 coding sequence is TGTGCCAGCAGACCTACAGGGGGCGCGGAGACCCAGTACTTC. Combining the CDR3 with reference TRBV7-2 and TRBJ2-5 gives the whole variable domain GAGVSQSPSNKVTEKGKDVELRCDPISGHTALYWYRQSLGQGLEFLIYFQGNSAPDKSGLPSDRFSAERTGGSVSTLTIQRTQQEDSAVYLCASRPTGGAETQYFGPGTRLLVL.